Listed below are T cell receptor beta chains from one sample, sequenced in a study of shared clonotypes between healthy human individuals. Only in-frame clones appear in the TCRdb table, and some are missing; sequencing was by immunoSEQ multiplex PCR. This table holds approximately 1,500,000 clones, roughly 96% found once. Sequencing was done on a sample of naive CD4+ T cells sorted from blood. All receptors derive from a man aged 25 to 45 in good health. Each CDR3 is given with its conserved first and last residue. Each record gives: J gene, CDR3 length, D gene, clone size, V gene, CDR3 protein, CDR3 DNA. D genes are given only for firm matches. Only part of the rows carry a size: once, few, many, or a class if the clone is expanded.

J: TRBJ2-5
length: 13
D: NA
size: NA
V: TRBV5-6
CDR3: CASSSGRQETQYF
DNA: TGTGCCAGCAGCTCCGGACGGCAAGAGACCCAGTACTTC

J: TRBJ1-1
length: 16
D: TRBD1
size: NA
V: TRBV28
CDR3: CASSPSHRGFNTEAFF
DNA: TGTGCCAGCAGTCCATCACACAGGGGTTTTAACACTGAAGCTTTCTTT

J: TRBJ2-3
length: 15
D: NA
size: NA
V: TRBV18
CDR3: CASSPETTGKDTQYF
DNA: TGTGCCAGCTCACCAGAGACTACGGGAAAGGATACGCAGTATTTT

J: TRBJ1-5
length: 15
D: TRBD1
size: NA
V: TRBV30
CDR3: CAWSAGTDSNQPQHF
DNA: TGTGCCTGGAGTGCCGGGACAGATAGCAATCAGCCCCAGCATTTT

J: TRBJ1-1
length: 14
D: NA
size: NA
V: TRBV10-2
CDR3: CASSGTAADPEAFF
DNA: TGCGCCAGCAGTGGGACAGCCGCCGACCCTGAAGCTTTCTTT

J: TRBJ1-3
length: 17
D: TRBD1
size: NA
V: TRBV19
CDR3: CASSPTQGKGSGNTIYF
DNA: TGTGCCAGTAGTCCAACACAGGGGAAAGGCTCTGGAAACACCATATATTTT

J: TRBJ2-2
length: 17
D: TRBD1
size: NA
V: TRBV27
CDR3: CASSLRQGASNTGELFF
DNA: TGTGCCAGCAGTTTACGACAGGGAGCTTCGAACACCGGGGAGCTGTTTTTT

J: TRBJ2-6
length: 14
D: NA
size: few
V: TRBV11-1
CDR3: CASTRVSGANVLTF
DNA: TGTGCCAGCACCAGGGTCTCTGGGGCCAACGTCCTGACTTTC

J: TRBJ2-4
length: 17
D: NA
size: NA
V: TRBV5-6
CDR3: CASHDGQSSVFEDIQYF
DNA: TGTGCCAGTCACGACGGACAGTCCAGTGTTTTTGAGGACATTCAGTACTTC

J: TRBJ1-4
length: 14
D: NA
size: NA
V: TRBV28
CDR3: CASGTDTRMEKLFF
DNA: TGTGCCAGCGGGACGGACACCCGAATGGAAAAACTGTTTTTT

J: TRBJ2-5
length: 13
D: TRBD2
size: NA
V: TRBV28
CDR3: CASSGREYETQYF
DNA: TGTGCCAGCTCTGGGCGGGAGTATGAGACCCAGTACTTC